The source of this T cell receptor beta chain is a study of breast tumors, draining lymph nodes, adjacent tissues. Study observations and caveats: The lymph node origin of tumor T cells was framed as consistent with a hypothesis, not demonstrated. The data were judged consistent with most tumor T cells coming from lymph node and expanding in tumor. Tumor and nontumor repertoires were significantly more similar in luminal-like than in basal-like breast cancer.

Axillary draining lymph nodes of breast cancer patients supplied the node samples. The CDR3 extends over 13 amino acids. Trimming took 6 bases from V and 5 from J, leaving 13 bases between them. This clonotype was observed at least ten times. The antigen is not known. TCRdb analysed the multiplex PCR reads with MiXCR anew, one entry per CDR3 protein. Of 200,000 to 300,000 distinct CDR3 sequences listed, about 33% are singletons. The sample consisted of axillary lymph node tissue. This receptor was obtained from a female donor with breast cancer. Some clones in this sample may be carry-over from other donors' samples. The chain couples TRBV12-3 or TRBV12-4 to TRBJ2-5; maybe TRBD2 (6 bases). CDR3 amino acids: CASRLLAGETQYF. DNA for the CDR3: TGTGCCAGCAGGTTACTAGCCGGGGAGACCCAGTACTTC.